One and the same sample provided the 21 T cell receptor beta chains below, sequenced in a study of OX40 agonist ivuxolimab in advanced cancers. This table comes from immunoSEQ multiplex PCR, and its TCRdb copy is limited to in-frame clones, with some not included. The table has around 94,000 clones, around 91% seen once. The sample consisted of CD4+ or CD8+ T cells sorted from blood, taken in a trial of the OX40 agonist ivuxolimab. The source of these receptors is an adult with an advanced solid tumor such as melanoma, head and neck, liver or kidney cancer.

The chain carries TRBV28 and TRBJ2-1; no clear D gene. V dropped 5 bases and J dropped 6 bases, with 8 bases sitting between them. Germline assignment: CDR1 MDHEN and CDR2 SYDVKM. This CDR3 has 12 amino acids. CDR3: CASSPDGNEQFF. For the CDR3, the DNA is TGTGCCAGCAGTCCTGACGGCAATGAGCAGTTCTTC.

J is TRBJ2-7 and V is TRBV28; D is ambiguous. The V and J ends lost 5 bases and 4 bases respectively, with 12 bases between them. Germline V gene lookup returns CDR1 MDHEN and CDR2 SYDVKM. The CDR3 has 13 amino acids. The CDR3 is CASSLPARYEQYF. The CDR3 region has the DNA TGTGCCAGCAGTCTGCCAGCACGGTACGAGCAGTACTTC.

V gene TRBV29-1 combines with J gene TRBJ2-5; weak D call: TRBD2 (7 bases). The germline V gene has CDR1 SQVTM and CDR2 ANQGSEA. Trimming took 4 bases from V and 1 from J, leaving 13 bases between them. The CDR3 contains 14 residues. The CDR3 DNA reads TGCAGCGTTGGGAGGGGGGGTCCCCAAGAGACCCAGTACTTC. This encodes CSVGRGGPQETQYF. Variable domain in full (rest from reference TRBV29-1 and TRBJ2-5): SAVISQKPSRDICQRGTSLTIQCQVDSQVTMMFWYRQQPGQSLTLIATANQGSEATYESGFVIDKFPISRPNLTFSTLTVSNMSPEDSSIYLCSVGRGGPQETQYFGPGTRLLVL.

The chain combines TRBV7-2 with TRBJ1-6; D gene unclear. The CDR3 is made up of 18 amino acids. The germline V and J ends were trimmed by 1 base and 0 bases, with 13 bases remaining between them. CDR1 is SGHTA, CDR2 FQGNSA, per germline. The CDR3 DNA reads TGTGCCAGCAGCTTAGTTTCAGTGTCGAGCTCCTATAATTCACCCCTCCACTTT. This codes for CASSLVSVSSSYNSPLHF.

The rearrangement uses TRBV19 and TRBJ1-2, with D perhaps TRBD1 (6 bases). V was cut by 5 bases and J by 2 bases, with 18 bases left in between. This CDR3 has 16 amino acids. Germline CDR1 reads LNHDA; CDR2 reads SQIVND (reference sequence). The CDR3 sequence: CASSFPRGPINYGYTF. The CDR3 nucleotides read TGTGCCAGTAGTTTCCCCAGGGGCCCAATAAACTATGGCTACACCTTC.

CDR3 in amino acids: CASSTNRGRNTEAFF. CDR3 nucleotide sequence: TGCGCCAGCAGCACTAACAGGGGACGTAACACTGAAGCTTTCTTT. The chain carries TRBV5-1 and TRBJ1-1; TRBD1 agrees at 7 bases. The CDR3 is made up of 15 amino acids. Per the germline V gene, CDR1 is SGHRS and CDR2 is YFSETQ. J was trimmed by 2 bases and V by 4 bases; bases with no gene match: 8.

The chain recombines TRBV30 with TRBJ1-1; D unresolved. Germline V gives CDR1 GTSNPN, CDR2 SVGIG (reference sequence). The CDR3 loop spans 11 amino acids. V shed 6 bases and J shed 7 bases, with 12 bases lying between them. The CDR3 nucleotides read TGTGCCTGCCAGTTAGGGAGTGAAGCTTTCTTT. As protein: CACQLGSEAFF.

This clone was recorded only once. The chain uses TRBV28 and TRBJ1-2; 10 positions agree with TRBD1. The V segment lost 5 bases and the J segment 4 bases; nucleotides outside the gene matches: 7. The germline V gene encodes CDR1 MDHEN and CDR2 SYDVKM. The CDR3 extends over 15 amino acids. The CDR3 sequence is CASSLTGGPLYGYTF. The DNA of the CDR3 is TGTGCCAGCAGTCTGACAGGGGGCCCGCTCTATGGCTACACCTTC.

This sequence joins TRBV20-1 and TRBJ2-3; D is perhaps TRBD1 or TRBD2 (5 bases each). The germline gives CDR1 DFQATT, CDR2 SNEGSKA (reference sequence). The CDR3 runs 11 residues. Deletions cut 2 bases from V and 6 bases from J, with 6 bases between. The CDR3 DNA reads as TGCAGTGCTAGATGGGGGGATACGCAGTATTTT. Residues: CSARWGDTQYF.

The CDR3 coding sequence is TGTGCCAGCAGTGGTGGTAGCGTTACAGATACGCAGTATTTT. Amino acid sequence: CASSGGSVTDTQYF. The V and J genes are TRBV2 and TRBJ2-3; D may be TRBD2 (5 bases). V lost 4 bases and J lost 3, with 11 bases in between. CDR1 is SNHLY and CDR2 is FYNNEI in the germline V gene. This CDR3 region has 14 residues.

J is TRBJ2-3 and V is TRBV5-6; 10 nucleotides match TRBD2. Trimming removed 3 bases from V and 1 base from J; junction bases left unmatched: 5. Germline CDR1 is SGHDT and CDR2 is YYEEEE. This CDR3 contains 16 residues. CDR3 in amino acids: CASSWASGRGTDTQYF. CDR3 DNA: TGTGCCAGCAGCTGGGCTAGCGGGAGAGGCACAGATACGCAGTATTTT.

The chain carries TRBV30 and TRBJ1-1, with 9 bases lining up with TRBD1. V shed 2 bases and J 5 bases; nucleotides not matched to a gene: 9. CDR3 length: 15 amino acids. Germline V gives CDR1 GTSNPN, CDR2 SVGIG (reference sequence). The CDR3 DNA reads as TGTGCCTGGAGTACAGGGGGCGCCCCGTGGACTGAAGCTTTCTTT. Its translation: CAWSTGGAPWTEAFF.

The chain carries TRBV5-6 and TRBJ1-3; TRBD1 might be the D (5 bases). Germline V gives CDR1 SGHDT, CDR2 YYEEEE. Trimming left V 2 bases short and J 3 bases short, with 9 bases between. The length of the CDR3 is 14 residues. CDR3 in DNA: TGTGCCAGCAGCTTCGGGGGGGATGGAAACACCATATATTTT. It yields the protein CASSFGGDGNTIYF.

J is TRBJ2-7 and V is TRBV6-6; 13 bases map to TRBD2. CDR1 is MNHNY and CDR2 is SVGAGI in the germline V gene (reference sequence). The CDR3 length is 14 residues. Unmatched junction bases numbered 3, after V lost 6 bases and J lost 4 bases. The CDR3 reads CASSPTSGRYEQYF. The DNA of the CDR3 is TGTGCCAGCAGCCCGACTAGCGGGAGGTACGAGCAGTACTTC.

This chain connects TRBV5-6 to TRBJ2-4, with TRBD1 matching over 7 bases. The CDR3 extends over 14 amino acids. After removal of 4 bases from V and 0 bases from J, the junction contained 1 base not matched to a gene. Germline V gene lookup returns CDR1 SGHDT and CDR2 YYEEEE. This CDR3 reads CASSDRVAKNIQYF. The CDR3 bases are TGTGCCAGCAGCGACAGGGTAGCCAAAAACATTCAGTACTTC.

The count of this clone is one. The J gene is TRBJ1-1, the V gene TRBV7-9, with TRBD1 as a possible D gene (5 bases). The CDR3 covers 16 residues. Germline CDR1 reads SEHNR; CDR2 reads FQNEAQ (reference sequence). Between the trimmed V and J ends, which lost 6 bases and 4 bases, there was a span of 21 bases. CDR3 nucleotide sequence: TGTGCCAGCAGTCCGGGGGGGGTAGTATCGGTCACTGAAGCTTTCTTT. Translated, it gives CASSPGGVVSVTEAFF.

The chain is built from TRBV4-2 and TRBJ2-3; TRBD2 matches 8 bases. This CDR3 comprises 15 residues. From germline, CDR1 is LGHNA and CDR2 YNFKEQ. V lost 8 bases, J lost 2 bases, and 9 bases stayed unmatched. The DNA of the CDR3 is TGTGCCAGCGGGATGACTAGCGAATACACAGATACGCAGTATTTT. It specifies CASGMTSEYTDTQYF.

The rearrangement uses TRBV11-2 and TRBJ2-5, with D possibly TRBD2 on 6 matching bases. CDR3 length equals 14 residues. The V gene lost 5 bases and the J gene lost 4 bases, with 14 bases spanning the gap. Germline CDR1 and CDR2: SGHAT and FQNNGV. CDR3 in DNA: TGTGCCAGCAGCCAAAAGACTAGTTTAGAGACCCAGTACTTC. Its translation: CASSQKTSLETQYF.

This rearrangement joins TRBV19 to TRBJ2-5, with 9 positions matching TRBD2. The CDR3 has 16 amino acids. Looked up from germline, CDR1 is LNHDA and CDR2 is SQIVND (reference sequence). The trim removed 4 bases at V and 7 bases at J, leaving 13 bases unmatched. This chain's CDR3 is CASSSFTAGGPVTQYF. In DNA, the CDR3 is TGTGCCAGTAGTAGTTTTACCGCGGGAGGGCCGGTGACCCAGTACTTC.

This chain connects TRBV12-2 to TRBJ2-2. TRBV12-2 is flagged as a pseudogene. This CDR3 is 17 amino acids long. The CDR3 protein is CASRLATQRSCTGELFF. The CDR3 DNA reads TGTGCAAGTCGCTTAGCGACACAAAGGAGCTGCACCGGGGAGCTGTTTTTT.

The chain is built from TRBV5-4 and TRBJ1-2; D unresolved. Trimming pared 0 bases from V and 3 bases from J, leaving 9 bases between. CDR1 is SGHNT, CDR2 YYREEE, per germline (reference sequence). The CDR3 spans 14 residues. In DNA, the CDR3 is TGTGCCAGCAGCTTGGTGCCCCAATACTATGGCTACACCTTC. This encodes CASSLVPQYYGYTF. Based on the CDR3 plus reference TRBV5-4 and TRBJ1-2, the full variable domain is ETGVTQSPTHLIKTRGQQVTLRCSSQSGHNTVSWYQQALGQGPQFIFQYYREEENGRGNFPPRFSGLQFPNYSSELNVNALELDDSALYLCASSLVPQYYGYTFGSGTRLTVV.